This is a list of T cell receptor beta chains from one sample in a study of early T cells in non-severe SARS-CoV-2 infection. Each CDR3 protein gets one entry after TCRdb re-called the 5' RACE reads with MiXCR. This sample has about 48,000 distinct CDR3 sequences; less than 6.5% occur once, and the top ten carry roughly 5.2%. The sequenced sample was whole blood, obtained at baseline. Receptors were obtained from an adult who was a healthcare worker with PCR-confirmed SARS-CoV-2 infection or an uninfected control (not recorded which). Each CDR3 is given with its conserved first and last residue. Each record gives: J gene, V gene, clone size, D gene, CDR3 protein, CDR3 DNA. A D gene is named only where the DNA matches it firmly. Clone size appears in some rows only: once, few, many, or a class for an expanded clone.

>TRBJ1-1|TRBV18|many|NA
CASRREELSGTEAFF
TGTGCCAGCCGACGGGAGGAGCTTAGTGGGACTGAAGCTTTCTTT
>TRBJ1-6|TRBV7-9|many|NA
CASSLHGENSPLHF
TGTGCCAGCAGCTTACATGGGGAAAATTCACCCCTCCACTTT
>TRBJ1-2|TRBV4-1|many|NA
CASSQDPRQVNYGYTF
TGCGCCAGCAGCCAAGACCCGAGACAGGTTAACTATGGCTACACCTTC
>TRBJ2-7|TRBV10-3|many|NA
CAISDPSFRSREQYF
TGTGCCATCAGTGACCCTAGTTTCAGAAGTCGCGAGCAGTACTTC
>TRBJ2-7|TRBV11-2|many|NA
CASSLALHEQYF
TGTGCCAGCAGCTTAGCACTCCACGAGCAGTACTTC
>TRBJ2-1|TRBV20-1|many|NA
CSADRDPFGNEQFF
TGCAGTGCTGACCGGGATCCATTCGGTAATGAGCAGTTCTTC
>TRBJ2-1|TRBV19|few|TRBD2
CASSRLASGGPGDEQFF
TGTGCCAGTAGTCGCTTAGCGTCGGGAGGGCCTGGGGATGAGCAGTTCTTC
>TRBJ2-7|TRBV10-3|many|NA
CAISTTALSYEQYF
TGTGCCATCAGTACCACAGCCTTGTCCTACGAGCAGTACTTC
>TRBJ2-7|TRBV5-1|many|TRBD1
CASSARGLLYEQYF
TGCGCCAGCAGCGCAAGGGGGCTACTCTACGAGCAGTACTTC
>TRBJ2-4|TRBV3-1|many|TRBD2
CASSLLAGGKNIQYF
TGTGCCAGCAGCCTACTAGCGGGAGGCAAAAACATTCAGTACTTC
>TRBJ1-1|TRBV20-1|many|NA
CSASRNTEAFF
TGCAGTGCTAGCAGGAACACTGAAGCTTTCTTT
>TRBJ2-6|TRBV3-1|few|TRBD2
CASSPGTSSSGANVLTF
TGTGCCAGCAGCCCCGGGACTAGCAGCTCTGGGGCCAACGTCCTGACTTTC
>TRBJ1-1|TRBV20-1|many|NA
CSAPLGASDTEAFF
TGCAGTGCTCCCTTAGGGGCCTCGGACACTGAAGCTTTCTTT
>TRBJ2-1|TRBV9|many|NA
CASSLSGTLQFF
TGTGCCAGCAGCCTTTCTGGGACTCTGCAGTTCTTC
>TRBJ2-1|TRBV5-6|medium-sized|NA
CASSLVWQFF
TGTGCCAGCAGCTTGGTGTGGCAGTTCTTC
>TRBJ2-3|TRBV5-1|many|NA
CASSFNSHTDTQYF
TGCGCCAGCAGCTTCAACAGTCACACAGATACGCAGTATTTT
>TRBJ2-1|TRBV19|many|NA
CASSMGGGGYNEQFF
TGTGCCAGTAGTATGGGAGGGGGAGGGTACAATGAGCAGTTCTTC
>TRBJ2-4|TRBV11-2|few|TRBD1
CASSMGQGGKNIQYF
TGTGCCAGCAGCATGGGACAGGGGGGCAAAAACATTCAGTACTTC
>TRBJ2-3|TRBV6-1|many|NA
CASSRLSGTPAEDTQYF
TGTGCCAGCAGTCGTCTTTCCGGGACACCAGCCGAAGATACGCAGTATTTT
>TRBJ2-7|TRBV29-1|many|NA
CSVADRTVSYEQYF
TGCAGCGTTGCGGACCGGACTGTCTCCTACGAGCAGTACTTC
>TRBJ2-1|TRBV20-1|many|TRBD2
CSASLIAGGPYNEQFF
TGCAGTGCTAGCCTTATAGCGGGAGGGCCTTACAATGAGCAGTTCTTC
>TRBJ2-1|TRBV28|few|TRBD2
CASSPWWTRDEQFF
TGTGCCAGCAGTCCCTGGTGGACTAGGGATGAGCAGTTCTTC
>TRBJ1-2|TRBV2|many|TRBD1
CASSQDRGSYGYTF
TGTGCCAGCAGTCAAGACAGGGGCTCCTATGGCTACACCTTC
>TRBJ2-1|TRBV11-2|many|TRBD2
CASSLVLAGAQEQFF
TGTGCCAGCAGCTTAGTGCTAGCGGGAGCTCAGGAGCAGTTCTTC
>TRBJ2-7|TRBV29-1|many|TRBD2
CSVGLAGTYEQYF
TGCAGCGTTGGACTAGCGGGGACCTACGAGCAGTACTTC
>TRBJ1-1|TRBV1|many|NA
CTSSQDRTAKFF
TGCACCAGCAGCCAAGATAGGACCGCTAAGTTCTTT
>TRBJ1-5|TRBV20-1|many|NA
CSAPNGGLYQPQHF
TGCAGTGCCCCCAACGGGGGCTTATATCAGCCCCAGCATTTT
>TRBJ2-7|TRBV11-2|NA|NA
CASSLGSEYEQYF
TGTGCCAGCAGCTTAGGGTCGGAGTACGAGCAGTACTTC
>TRBJ2-1|TRBV11-1|many|NA
CASSPERFYNEQFF
TGTGCCAGCAGCCCGGAACGTTTCTACAATGAGCAGTTCTTC
>TRBJ1-1|TRBV29-1|few|TRBD1
CSVRDREGTEAFF
TGCAGCGTCCGGGACAGGGAAGGCACTGAAGCTTTCTTT
>TRBJ2-5|TRBV20-1|NA|NA
CSASQQQETQYF
TGCAGTGCTAGCCAGCAACAAGAGACCCAGTACTTC
>TRBJ2-1|TRBV5-1|many|TRBD2
CASSLAQASGAPYNEQFF
TGCGCCAGCAGCTTGGCCCAGGCTAGCGGGGCCCCCTACAATGAGCAGTTCTTC
>TRBJ2-2|TRBV19|many|NA
CASSRARFDFGELFF
TGTGCCAGTAGTAGGGCTAGATTTGACTTCGGGGAGCTGTTTTTT
>TRBJ2-7|TRBV29-1|NA|NA
CSVVGSSYEQYF
TGCAGCGTTGTCGGGAGCTCCTACGAGCAGTACTTC
>TRBJ2-1|TRBV20-1|many|NA
CSAPDVSSYNEQFF
TGCAGTGCTCCGGACGTAAGCTCCTACAATGAGCAGTTCTTC
>TRBJ2-6|TRBV6-6|few|TRBD2
CASTPSGSSGANVLTF
TGTGCCAGCACGCCTAGCGGTAGCTCTGGGGCCAACGTCCTGACTTTC
>TRBJ2-3|TRBV12-3/TRBV12-4|few|TRBD2
CASSPGGLAGGPDTQYF
TGTGCCAGCAGTCCGGGGGGACTAGCGGGAGGCCCAGATACGCAGTATTTT
>TRBJ1-5|TRBV2|NA|TRBD1
CASKEGTGNQPQHF
TGTGCCAGCAAGGAGGGGACAGGGAATCAGCCCCAGCATTTT
>TRBJ1-4|TRBV5-4|NA|TRBD1
CVSNSGTGEKLFF
TGTGTCAGCAACTCCGGGACAGGTGAAAAACTGTTCTTT
>TRBJ2-7|TRBV20-1|many|NA
CSATTVGAFSYEQYF
TGCAGTGCTACTACAGTAGGGGCTTTCTCCTACGAGCAGTACTTC
>TRBJ1-2|TRBV18|many|NA
CASSPVGTPAGYGYTF
TGTGCCAGCTCACCAGTAGGGACGCCGGCGGGTTATGGCTACACCTTC
>TRBJ2-7|TRBV20-1|NA|NA
CSASRVSSYEQYF
TGCAGTGCTAGCCGCGTCTCCTCCTACGAGCAGTACTTC
>TRBJ2-2|TRBV11-2|NA|TRBD2
CASSFSGRTNTGELFF
TGTGCCAGCAGCTTTAGCGGGAGGACAAACACCGGGGAGCTGTTTTTT
>TRBJ1-1|TRBV6-5|many|NA
CASSYSTGMGAEAFF
TGTGCCAGCAGTTACTCGACGGGGATGGGCGCTGAAGCTTTCTTT
>TRBJ2-1|TRBV7-2|many|TRBD2
CASSLRASGRLSSYNEQFF
TGTGCCAGCAGCTTAAGGGCTAGCGGGAGGTTGAGCTCCTACAATGAGCAGTTCTTC
>TRBJ2-5|TRBV2|NA|NA
CASSAQGRGQETQYF
TGTGCCAGCAGTGCCCAGGGAAGGGGCCAAGAGACCCAGTACTTC
>TRBJ2-1|TRBV20-1|NA|TRBD2
CSARDEGLAGRSSYNEQFF
TGCAGTGCTAGAGATGAGGGACTAGCGGGCCGAAGCTCCTACAATGAGCAGTTCTTC
>TRBJ2-7|TRBV28|many|NA
CASSGTAPSYEQYF
TGTGCCAGCAGCGGAACAGCACCGTCCTACGAGCAGTACTTC
>TRBJ2-4|TRBV20-1|many|NA
CSARDRLAKNIQYF
TGCAGTGCTAGAGACCGTCTAGCCAAAAACATTCAGTACTTC
>TRBJ2-2|TRBV11-1|many|NA
CASSTHLANTGELFF
TGTGCCAGCAGCACCCATCTAGCGAACACCGGGGAGCTGTTTTTT
>TRBJ1-1|TRBV9|NA|NA
CASQVDVNSLNTEAFF
TGTGCCAGCCAGGTTGACGTAAACTCCCTAAACACTGAAGCTTTCTTT
>TRBJ2-7|TRBV30|many|TRBD1
CAWSVARTGRFYEQYF
TGTGCCTGGAGTGTAGCAAGGACAGGACGATTTTACGAGCAGTACTTC
>TRBJ2-3|TRBV29-1|many|NA
CSVLGTDTQYF
TGCAGCGTGTTAGGGACAGATACGCAGTATTTT